The 15 T cell receptor beta chains below come from one sample, sequenced in a study of blood T cell repertoires in COVID-19. This table comes from immunoSEQ multiplex PCR, and its TCRdb copy is limited to in-frame clones, with some not included. In the table there are hundreds of thousands of clones, approximately 85% of which are singletons. Sequencing was performed on PBMCs or T cells enriched from blood (not recorded which). These receptors came from a woman under 40 who had recovered from COVID-19.

The chain carries TRBV9 and TRBJ2-7; 8 bases are shared with TRBD2. After removal of 4 bases from V and 11 bases from J, the junction contained 5 bases not matched to a gene. This CDR3 comprises 11 residues. The germline CDR1 and CDR2 sequences are SGDLS and YYNGEE. In nucleotides, the CDR3 is TGTGCCAGCAGCTCCCGGGAGGGGAAGTACTTC. Translated: CASSSREGKYF.

The V call is TRBV18, the J call TRBJ2-2; no definite D call. The CDR3 has 14 residues. From germline, CDR1 is KGHSH and CDR2 LQKENI. V was clipped by 6 bases and J by 4 bases, with 12 bases between them. CDR3 amino acids: CASSTRSVTGELFF. Here the CDR3 DNA reads TGTGCCAGCTCCACCCGGTCGGTCACCGGGGAGCTGTTTTTT.

This rearrangement joins TRBV5-6 to TRBJ1-4; perhaps TRBD1 as D (6 bases). The V end lost 9 bases, the J end lost 11 bases, and 23 bases lay between the germline ends. CDR1 is SGHDT and CDR2 is YYEEEE in the germline V gene. This CDR3 has 14 residues. The CDR3 spells CATTKDRLRGKLFF. CDR3 bases: TGTGCCACCACAAAGGACAGACTCCGAGGGAAACTGTTTTTT.

V gene TRBV3-1 (or the pseudogene TRBV3-2) combines with J gene TRBJ2-1; 8 bases are shared with TRBD2. The CDR3 is made up of 14 amino acids. With V trimmed by 8 bases and J by 7 bases, 10 bases remained unmatched. CDR1 is LGHDT and CDR2 is YNNKEL in the germline V gene (reference sequence). This CDR3 is CASEPSGSWNEQFF. DNA of the CDR3: TGTGCCAGCGAGCCAAGCGGGAGTTGGAATGAGCAGTTCTTC.

The chain links TRBV13 to TRBJ2-5; 7 bases map to TRBD1. The CDR3 totals 15 residues. V was clipped by 5 bases and J by 2 bases; unmatched bases: 8. Germline V CDR1 and CDR2: PRHDT, FYEKMQ (reference sequence). The CDR3 is CASSPTGTAQETQYF. The CDR3 coding sequence is TGTGCCAGCAGCCCTACCGGGACAGCGCAAGAGACCCAGTACTTC. Full variable domain (outside the CDR3, taken from reference TRBV13 and TRBJ2-5): AAGVIQSPRHLIKEKRETATLKCYPIPRHDTVYWYQQGPGQDPQFLISFYEKMQSDKGSIPDRFSAQQFSDYHSELNMSSLELGDSALYFCASSPTGTAQETQYFGPGTRLLVL.

This chain uses TRBV4-3 with TRBJ1-2, with TRBD1 as a possible D gene (5 bases). Trimming shortened V by 0 bases and J by 7 bases, and 18 bases separated the two germline ends. Germline CDR1 reads LGHNA; CDR2 reads YSLEER. The CDR3 is 16 residues long. CDR3 protein: CASSQEVIQAIGGYTF. CDR3 sequence (DNA): TGCGCCAGCAGCCAAGAGGTGATACAGGCCATTGGTGGCTACACCTTC.

As for this clone: The same CDR3 arises from other DNA sequences in this sample as well. The rearrangement links TRBV5-1 to TRBJ1-5; D is uncertain. This CDR3 is built from 15 residues. Trimming cost V 0 bases and J 0 bases, with 7 bases left between them. In germline, CDR1 is SGHRS, CDR2 YFSETQ. The chain's CDR3 is CASSLVGDSNQPQHF. In DNA, the CDR3 is TGCGCCAGCAGCTTGGTCGGAGATAGCAATCAGCCCCAGCATTTT. The complete variable domain, with remaining parts taken from reference TRBV5-1 and TRBJ1-5, reads KAGVTQTPRYLIKTRGQQVTLSCSPISGHRSVSWYQQTPGQGLQFLFEYFSETQRNKGNFPGRFSGRQFSNSRSEMNVSTLELGDSALYLCASSLVGDSNQPQHFGDGTRLSIL.

This CDR3 reads CASSPAGVEQYF. The DNA for the CDR3 is TGTGCCAGCAGTCCGGCGGGGGTTGAGCAGTACTTC. V gene TRBV6-2 or TRBV6-3 combines with J gene TRBJ2-7, with 7 bases fitting TRBD2. The J segment lost 7 bases and the V segment lost 5 bases, leaving 5 bases of the junction unmatched. This CDR3 contains 12 residues. Germline CDR1 reads MNHEY; CDR2 reads SVGEGT.

V and J are TRBV3-1 (or the pseudogene TRBV3-2) and TRBJ2-7; 7 nucleotides align to TRBD1. From germline, CDR1 is LGHDT and CDR2 YNNKEL (reference sequence). The V gene end was trimmed by 1 base and the J gene end by 2 bases; junction bases not matched to a gene: 8. There are 16 residues in the CDR3. CDR3 region: CASSQGAQGLAYEQYF. The CDR3 region has the DNA TGTGCCAGCAGCCAAGGGGCACAGGGGTTAGCCTACGAGCAGTACTTC.

This chain links TRBV28 with TRBJ1-5, with 9 bases matching TRBD1. Germline V CDR1 and CDR2: MDHEN, SYDVKM. V trimming: 4 bases; J trimming: 9 bases; junction bases outside the gene matches: 16. CDR3 length: 17 residues. CDR3 in DNA: TGTGCCAGCAGTTACCCAAAACAGGGGGCAAGTTATGGGCCCCAGCATTTT. It is translated as CASSYPKQGASYGPQHF.

Only one count was recorded for this clone. The chain carries TRBV28 and TRBJ1-2; the D gene is possibly TRBD1 (5 bases). This CDR3 spans 14 amino acids. V lost 3 bases and J 3 bases, leaving 11 bases between the germline ends. Germline V gene lookup returns CDR1 MDHEN and CDR2 SYDVKM. CDR3 nucleotides: TGTGCCAGCAGTTTTGGTAAACAGGACTATGGCTACACCTTC. Its protein product is CASSFGKQDYGYTF.

This clone was seen only a few times. The chain couples TRBV5-1 to TRBJ2-1; 7 positions agree with TRBD1. The J segment lost 1 base and the V segment lost 1 base, leaving 8 bases of the junction unmatched. The CDR3 is 17 amino acids. Per germline, CDR1 SGHRS and CDR2 YFSETQ. CDR3 amino acids: CASSLTWVGQSYNEQFF. Here the CDR3 DNA reads TGCGCCAGCAGCTTGACCTGGGTGGGACAGTCCTACAATGAGCAGTTCTTC.

The J gene is TRBJ1-4, the V gene TRBV7-8; the D is unclear. Germline-derived CDR1 and CDR2 are SGHVS and FQNEAQ. The CDR3 length is 16 residues. Trimming pared 0 bases from V and 4 bases from J, leaving 12 bases between. CDR3 amino acids: CASSLAAGRINEKLFF. The CDR3 DNA sequence: TGTGCCAGCAGCTTAGCGGCGGGGAGAATTAATGAAAAACTGTTTTTT. Complete variable domain (other parts from reference TRBV7-8 and TRBJ1-4): GAGVSQSPRYKVAKRGQDVALRCDPISGHVSLFWYQQALGQGPEFLTYFQNEAQLDKSGLPSDRFFAERPEGSVSTLKIQRTQQEDSAVYLCASSLAAGRINEKLFFGSGTQLSVL.

The V call is TRBV5-1, the J call TRBJ2-2; no firm D call. The length of the CDR3 is 14 residues. Germline V gives CDR1 SGHRS, CDR2 YFSETQ. V lost 0 bases and J 8 bases, leaving 11 bases between the germline ends. The CDR3 sequence: CASSLGANLGELFF. The CDR3 DNA sequence: TGCGCCAGCAGCTTGGGGGCCAATCTGGGGGAGCTGTTTTTT.

V usage is TRBV27 and J usage is TRBJ1-5; D unresolved. V was trimmed by 2 bases and J by 7 bases, leaving 9 bases between them. The CDR3 loop spans 13 amino acids. Germline CDR1 and CDR2: MNHEY and SMNVEV (reference sequence). CDR3: CASSLRRDQPQHF. DNA for the CDR3: TGTGCCAGCAGTTTAAGGAGAGACCAGCCCCAGCATTTT.